This note documents a single TCR beta chain sequence. Its antigen is still unknown. The donors were in the approximately 110-subject validation cohort; that cohort was separate from the approximately 700-subject first cohort. This specimen comes from a study of cytomegalovirus exposure and HLA in healthy donors. Produced via immunoSEQ multiplex PCR; TCRdb's table is partial and in-frame only. The sample has approximately 160,000 clones; approximately 88% are singletons. The CDR3 is 17 amino acids. The junction had 13 bases not matched to a gene; V was cut back by 5 bases and J by 4 bases. Germline-derived CDR1 and CDR2 are SGHNT and YYREEE (reference sequence). Study-wide points: The authors listed 150 to 200 TCR beta chains as cytomegalovirus-associated. Accounts indicate the classifier identified cytomegalovirus status with strong specificity and sensitivity. First-cohort TCR clusters tended to co-occur in the roughly 130 validation repertoires, a later analysis found.

The source of this sequence is a man aged 25-45 years in good health and CMV-seropositive. Sequencing was performed on PBMCs. The gene calls are TRBV5-4 and TRBJ1-3; 9 bases are shared with TRBD1. The DNA for the CDR3 is TGTGCCAGCAGTTCCCGGGACAGGGCCTTCTCAGGAAACACCATATATTTT. Its protein is CASSSRDRAFSGNTIYF.